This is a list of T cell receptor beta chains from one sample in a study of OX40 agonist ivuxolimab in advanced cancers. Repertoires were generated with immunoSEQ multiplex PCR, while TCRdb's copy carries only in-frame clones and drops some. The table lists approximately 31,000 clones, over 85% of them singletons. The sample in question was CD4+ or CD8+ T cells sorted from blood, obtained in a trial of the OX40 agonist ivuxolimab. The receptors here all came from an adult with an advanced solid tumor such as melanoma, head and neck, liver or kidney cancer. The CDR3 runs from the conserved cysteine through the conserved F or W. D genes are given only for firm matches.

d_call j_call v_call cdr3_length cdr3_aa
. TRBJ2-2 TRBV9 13 CASSVQGTGELFF
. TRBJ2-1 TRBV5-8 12 CASRAGWDEQFF
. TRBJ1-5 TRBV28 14 CASSFVWGVQPQHF
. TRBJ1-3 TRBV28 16 CASRGRPGSSGNTIYF
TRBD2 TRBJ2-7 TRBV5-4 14 CASSASGGDYEQYF
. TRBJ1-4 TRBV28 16 CASSADPATLNEKLFF
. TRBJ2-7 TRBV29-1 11 CSVDAGNEQYF
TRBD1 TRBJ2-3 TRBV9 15 CASSGDRTNTDTQYF
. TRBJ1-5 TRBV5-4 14 CASSLRGEGQPQHF
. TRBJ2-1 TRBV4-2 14 CASSLHPTSNEQFF
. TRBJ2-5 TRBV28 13 CASSLRGKETQYF
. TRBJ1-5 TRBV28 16 CASSQSQEYSNQPQHF
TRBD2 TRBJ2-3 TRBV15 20 CATSREGRAWTSGGTDTQYF
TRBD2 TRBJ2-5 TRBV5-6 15 CASSLGGLAGRTQYF
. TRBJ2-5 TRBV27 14 CASSFSQHQETQYF
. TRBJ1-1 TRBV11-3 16 CASSLDRANCSPEAFF
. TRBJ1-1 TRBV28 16 CASSLESGGSRTEAFF